This T cell receptor beta chain was captured by sequencing in a study of response to subunit inactivated influenza vaccine. Study-wide findings and caveats: It was suggested by the authors that few new T cells are recruited by each seasonal influenza vaccination.

TCRdb itself ran the RT-PCR reads through MiXCR, one entry per CDR3 protein. The sample yields 490,000 or so distinct CDR3 sequences, approximately 7.6% seen once. Germline V gene sequence: CDR1 SGHDN, CDR2 FVKESK. The CDR3 length is 18 residues. The J segment lost 9 bases and the V segment lost 4 bases, leaving 19 bases of the junction unmatched. On this clonotype: Its antigen is still unknown.

This sequence joins TRBV14 and TRBJ2-1; 9 bases agree with TRBD2. Sequencing was performed on PBMCs from blood, taken less than 30 months after vaccination. The TCR was taken from a man aged 45 to 75 who received an inactivated influenza vaccine. Here the CDR3 reads CASSLFESSGRIDAEQFF. CDR3 nucleotides: TGTGCCAGCAGCCTTTTTGAGAGTAGCGGGAGAATTGACGCTGAGCAGTTCTTC. The full variable domain, its missing parts supplied by reference TRBV14 and TRBJ2-1, is EAGVTQFPSHSVIEKGQTVTLRCDPISGHDNLYWYRRVMGKEIKFLLHFVKESKQDESGMPNNRFLAERTGGTYSTLKVQPAELEDSGVYFCASSLFESSGRIDAEQFFGPGTRLTVL.